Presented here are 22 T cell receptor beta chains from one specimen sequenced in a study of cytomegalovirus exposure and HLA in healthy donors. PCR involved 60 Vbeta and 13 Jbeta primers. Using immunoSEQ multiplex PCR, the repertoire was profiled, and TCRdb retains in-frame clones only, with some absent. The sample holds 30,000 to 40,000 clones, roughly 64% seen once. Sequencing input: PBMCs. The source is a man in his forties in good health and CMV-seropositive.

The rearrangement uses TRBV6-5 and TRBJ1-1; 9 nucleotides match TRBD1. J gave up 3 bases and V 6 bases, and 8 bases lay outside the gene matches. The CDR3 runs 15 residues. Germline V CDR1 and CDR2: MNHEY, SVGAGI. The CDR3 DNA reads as TGTGCCAGCAGGATTTCCCGGGACAGGGACACTGAAGCTTTCTTT. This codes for CASRISRDRDTEAFF.

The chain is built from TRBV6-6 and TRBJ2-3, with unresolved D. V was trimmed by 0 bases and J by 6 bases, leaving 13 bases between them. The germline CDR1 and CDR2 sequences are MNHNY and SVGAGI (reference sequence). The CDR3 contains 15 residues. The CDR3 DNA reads TGTGCCAGCAGTTACTCCGGCCAGCGACTGGATACGCAGTATTTT. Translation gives CASSYSGQRLDTQYF.

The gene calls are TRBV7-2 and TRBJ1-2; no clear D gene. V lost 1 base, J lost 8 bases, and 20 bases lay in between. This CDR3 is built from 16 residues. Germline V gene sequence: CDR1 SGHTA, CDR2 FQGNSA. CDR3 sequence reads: CASSLGVGLTNIGYTF. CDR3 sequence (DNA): TGTGCCAGCAGCTTAGGGGTGGGCCTTACCAACATAGGCTACACCTTC.

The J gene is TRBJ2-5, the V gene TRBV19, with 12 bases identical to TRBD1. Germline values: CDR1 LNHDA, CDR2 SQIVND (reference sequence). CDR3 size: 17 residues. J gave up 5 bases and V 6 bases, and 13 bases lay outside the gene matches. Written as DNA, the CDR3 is TGTGCCAGTAGCCTCTCGCTCGGGACAGGGGGCGGGGAGACCCAGTACTTC. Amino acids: CASSLSLGTGGGETQYF.

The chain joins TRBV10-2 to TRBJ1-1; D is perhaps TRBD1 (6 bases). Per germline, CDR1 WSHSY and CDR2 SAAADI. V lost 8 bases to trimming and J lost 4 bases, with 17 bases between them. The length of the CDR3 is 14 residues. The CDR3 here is CASGWGKGGTEAFF. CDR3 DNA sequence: TGCGCCAGCGGTTGGGGTAAAGGGGGCACTGAAGCTTTCTTT.

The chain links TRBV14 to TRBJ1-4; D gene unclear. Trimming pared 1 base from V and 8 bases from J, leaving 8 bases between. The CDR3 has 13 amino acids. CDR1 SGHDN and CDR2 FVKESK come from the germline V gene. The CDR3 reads CASSQGVEEKLFF. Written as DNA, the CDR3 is TGTGCCAGCAGCCAAGGTGTTGAGGAAAAACTGTTTTTT. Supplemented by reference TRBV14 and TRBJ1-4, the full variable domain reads EAGVTQFPSHSVIEKGQTVTLRCDPISGHDNLYWYRRVMGKEIKFLLHFVKESKQDESGMPNNRFLAERTGGTYSTLKVQPAELEDSGVYFCASSQGVEEKLFFGSGTQLSVL.

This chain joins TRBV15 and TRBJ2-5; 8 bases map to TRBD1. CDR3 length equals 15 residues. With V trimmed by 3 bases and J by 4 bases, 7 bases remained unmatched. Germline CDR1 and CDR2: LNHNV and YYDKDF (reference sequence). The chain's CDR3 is CATSSFTRGPETQYF. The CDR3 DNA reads TGTGCCACCAGCAGCTTTACCAGGGGGCCAGAGACCCAGTACTTC. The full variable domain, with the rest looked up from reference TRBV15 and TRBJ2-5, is DAMVIQNPRYQVTQFGKPVTLSCSQTLNHNVMYWYQQKSSQAPKLLFHYYDKDFNNEADTPDNFQSRRPNTSFCFLDIRSPGLGDTAMYLCATSSFTRGPETQYFGPGTRLLVL.

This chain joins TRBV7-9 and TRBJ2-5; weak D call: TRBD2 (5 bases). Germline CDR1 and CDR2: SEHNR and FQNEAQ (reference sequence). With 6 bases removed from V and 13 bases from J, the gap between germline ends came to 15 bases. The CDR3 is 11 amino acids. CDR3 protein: CASSSPGLWYF. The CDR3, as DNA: TGTGCCAGCAGTTCCCCCGGACTGTGGTACTTC. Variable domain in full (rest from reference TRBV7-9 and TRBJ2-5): DTGVSQNPRHKITKRGQNVTFRCDPISEHNRLYWYRQTLGQGPEFLTYFQNEAQLEKSRLLSDRFSAERPKGSFSTLEIQRTEQGDSAMYLCASSSPGLWYFGPGTRLLVL.

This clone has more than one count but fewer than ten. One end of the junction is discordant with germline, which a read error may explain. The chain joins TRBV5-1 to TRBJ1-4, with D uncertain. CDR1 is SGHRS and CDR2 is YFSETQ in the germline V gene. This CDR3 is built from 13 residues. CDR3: CASSLEGAAQACF. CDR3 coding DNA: TGCGCCAGCAGCTTGGAGGGAGCGGCCCAGGCCTGCTTT.

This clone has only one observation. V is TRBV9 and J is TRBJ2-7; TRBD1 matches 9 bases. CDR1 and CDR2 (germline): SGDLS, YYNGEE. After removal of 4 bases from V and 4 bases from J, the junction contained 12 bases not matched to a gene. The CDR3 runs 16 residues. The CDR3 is CASSSRTGVVWYEQYF. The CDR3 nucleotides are TGTGCCAGCAGCTCCCGGACAGGGGTTGTGTGGTACGAGCAGTACTTC.

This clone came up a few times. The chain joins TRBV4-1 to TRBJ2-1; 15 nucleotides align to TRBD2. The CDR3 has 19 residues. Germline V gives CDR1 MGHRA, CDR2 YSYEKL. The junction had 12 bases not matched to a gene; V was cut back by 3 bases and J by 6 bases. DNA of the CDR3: TGCGCCAGCAGCCATCCCGGACTAGCGGGGGGGCCGTGGCGCAATGAGCAGTTCTTC. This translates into CASSHPGLAGGPWRNEQFF.

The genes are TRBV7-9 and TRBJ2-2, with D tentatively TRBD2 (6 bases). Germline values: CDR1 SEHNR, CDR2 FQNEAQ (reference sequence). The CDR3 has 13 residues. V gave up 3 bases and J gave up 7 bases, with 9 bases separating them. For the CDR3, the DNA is TGTGCCAGCAGCTTCTGGGGAGGCGGGGAGCTGTTTTTT. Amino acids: CASSFWGGGELFF.

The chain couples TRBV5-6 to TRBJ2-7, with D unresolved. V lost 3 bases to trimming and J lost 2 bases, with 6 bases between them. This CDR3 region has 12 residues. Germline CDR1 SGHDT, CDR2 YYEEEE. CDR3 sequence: CASSSRAYEQYF. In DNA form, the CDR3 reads TGTGCCAGCAGCTCCCGGGCCTACGAGCAGTACTTC.

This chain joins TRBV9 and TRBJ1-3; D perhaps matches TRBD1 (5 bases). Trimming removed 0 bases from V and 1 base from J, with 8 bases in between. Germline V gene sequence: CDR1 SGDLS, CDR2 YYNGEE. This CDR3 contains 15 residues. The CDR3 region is CASSVAGASGNTIYF. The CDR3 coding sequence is TGTGCCAGCAGCGTAGCTGGGGCGTCTGGAAACACCATATATTTT.

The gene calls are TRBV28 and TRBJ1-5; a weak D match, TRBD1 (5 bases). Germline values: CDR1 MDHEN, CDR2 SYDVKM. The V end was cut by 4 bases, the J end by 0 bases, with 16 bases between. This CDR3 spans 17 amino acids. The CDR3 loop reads CASSSPPTEYSNQPQHF. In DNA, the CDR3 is TGTGCCAGCAGTTCCCCCCCGACAGAGTATAGCAATCAGCCCCAGCATTTT.

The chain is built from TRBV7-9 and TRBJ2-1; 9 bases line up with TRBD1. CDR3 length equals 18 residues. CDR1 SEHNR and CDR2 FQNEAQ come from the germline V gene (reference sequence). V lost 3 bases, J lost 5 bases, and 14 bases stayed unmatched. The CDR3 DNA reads TGTGCCAGCAGCTTGGGCGAATTCGGGACAGGGACGGACAATGAGCAGTTCTTC. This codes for CASSLGEFGTGTDNEQFF.

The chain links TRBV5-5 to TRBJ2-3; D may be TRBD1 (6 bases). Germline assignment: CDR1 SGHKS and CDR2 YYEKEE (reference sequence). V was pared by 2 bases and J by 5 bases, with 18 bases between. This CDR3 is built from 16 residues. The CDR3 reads CASSLQLAKGEDTQYF. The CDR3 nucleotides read TGTGCCAGCAGCTTACAGTTGGCAAAGGGGGAAGATACGCAGTATTTT.

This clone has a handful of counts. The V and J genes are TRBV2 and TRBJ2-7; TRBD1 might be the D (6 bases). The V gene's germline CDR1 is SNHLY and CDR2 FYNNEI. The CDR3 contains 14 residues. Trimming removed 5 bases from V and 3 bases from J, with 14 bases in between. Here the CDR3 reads CASSYQGFFYEQYF. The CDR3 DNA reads TGTGCCAGCAGTTACCAGGGGTTCTTCTACGAGCAGTACTTC.

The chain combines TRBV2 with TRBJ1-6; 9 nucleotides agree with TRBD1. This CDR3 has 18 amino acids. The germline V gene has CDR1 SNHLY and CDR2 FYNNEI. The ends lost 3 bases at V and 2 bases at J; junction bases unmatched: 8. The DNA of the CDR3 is TGTGCCAGCAGTGACGCCGGACAGGGGAGGACCTATAATTCACCCCTCCACTTT. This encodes CASSDAGQGRTYNSPLHF.

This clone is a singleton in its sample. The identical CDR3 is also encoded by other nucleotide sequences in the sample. DNA for the CDR3: TGTGCCAGCAGCCTACGGGGGGCTCGGACCGGGGAGCTGTTTTTT. It codes for CASSLRGARTGELFF. V and J are TRBV7-2 and TRBJ2-2; a possible D gene is TRBD2 (7 bases). Trimming shortened V by 5 bases and J by 5 bases, and 15 bases separated the two germline ends. Germline values: CDR1 SGHTA, CDR2 FQGNSA. The CDR3 extends over 15 amino acids.

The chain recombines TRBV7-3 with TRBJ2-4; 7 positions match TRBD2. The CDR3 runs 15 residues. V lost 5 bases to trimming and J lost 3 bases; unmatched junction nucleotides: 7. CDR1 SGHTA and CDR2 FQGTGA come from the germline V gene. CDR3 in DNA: TGTGCCAGCAGCCCCGGCGGGGGTGGCAAAAACATTCAGTACTTC. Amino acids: CASSPGGGGKNIQYF.

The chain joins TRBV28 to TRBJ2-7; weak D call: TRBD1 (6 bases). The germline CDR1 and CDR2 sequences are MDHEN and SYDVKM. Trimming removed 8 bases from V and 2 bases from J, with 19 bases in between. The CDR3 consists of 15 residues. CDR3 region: CASLTTGTSTYEQYF. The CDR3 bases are TGTGCCAGCTTAACTACCGGGACATCCACCTACGAGCAGTACTTC.